This TCR beta chain came from a study of breast tumors, draining lymph nodes, adjacent tissues (dated by TCRdb to 2016 to 2017). In terms of the full investigation: In breast cancer patients, the study compared the TCR beta repertoires of tumor, adjacent nontumor tissue and axillary lymph nodes. In human breast cancer, the study set out to assess how tumor, surrounding tissue and draining lymph node repertoires relate to one another and whether T cells might be exchanged between them.

Lymph node samples were obtained from the axillary draining lymph nodes of breast cancer patients. In its sample, this clonotype was seen a few times. No cognate antigen has been identified for it. It has no much larger one-base neighbor in the sample; base qualities were not kept. For CDR1 and CDR2, the germline V gene lists MNHNS and SASEGT. From the cysteine through the phenylalanine, the CDR3 covers 20 amino acids. CDR3 DNA only is kept here, 60 bases in frame from base 1. Relative to germline, V is missing 1 base and J is missing 0 bases, with 8 bases of the junction outside any gene match. On the study overall, not on this receptor specifically: Rather than being directly demonstrated, the conclusion that tumor T cells originate in lymph nodes was presented as consistent with a hypothesis. Tumors showed preferential V and J gene usage, and their T-cell repertoire diversity fell below that of lymph nodes yet above that of nontumor tissue. Tumor and nontumor tissue repertoires were found to be significantly more similar in luminal-like than in basal-like breast cancer. The data were considered consistent with the idea that most tumor T cells come from the lymph node and then expand in tumor tissue.

The listed sequencing device is Illumina HiSeq 2000. TCR beta chain libraries were generated through multiplex PCR amplification. The amplified TCR beta chain products were analyzed by high-throughput sequencing. In TCRdb, the public reads were trimmed at Q25 with fastp and aligned with MiXCR, with productive beta chains retained. Rows are unified per CDR3 protein, each entry keeping the most common DNA and genes. The sample contains 190,000 or so distinct CDR3 sequences, around 29% of them found a single time. Clones ranked in the top ten supply 4% to 5.5% of the sample. This clonotype originated in a female donor with breast cancer. Some clones in this sample may be carry-over from other donors' samples. The sequencing sample was made of axillary lymph node tissue. The chain couples TRBV6-1 to TRBJ2-1; TRBD2 aligns with 14 central bases. The sequenced DNA: TGTGCCAGCAGTGAAGTTGGGAGACTAGCGGGGGGGAGCTCCTACAATGAGCAGTTCTTC. Its amino acids are CASSEVGRLAGGSSYNEQFF.